This record concerns one T cell receptor beta chain sequence. Its antigen is as yet unknown. It was with a sample-barcoded 5' primer and a J-beta primer mix that a second PCR of roughly 7 to 11 cycles was run. TCRdb ran MiXCR on the 5' RACE reads and lists one entry per CDR3 protein. The data show 1,100,000 or so distinct CDR3 sequences, 40% to 55% seen once. Germline V gene data show CDR1 as SGDLS and CDR2 as YYNGEE. With 3 bases removed from V and 2 bases from J, the gap between germline ends came to 13 bases. CDR3 size: 15 residues. The data are from a study of blood T cells in healthy people across ages. Study results and limitations: Strong correlation linked observed beta diversity and percent naive T cells.

The V and J genes are TRBV9 and TRBJ2-3; maybe TRBD1 (7 bases). The sequence was obtained from a woman aged 60-70 years in good health. Input material: blood. This chain's CDR3 is CASSAQGGITDTQYF. As DNA, the CDR3 is TGTGCCAGCAGCGCTCAGGGGGGAATCACAGATACGCAGTATTTT.